One and the same sample provided the 5 T cell receptor beta chains below, sequenced in a study of blood T cell repertoires in COVID-19 (dated by TCRdb to about 2020). To prepare the library, the immunoSEQ multiplex PCR assay was applied. Sourced from immuneACCESS, this table was stored by TCRdb with only in-frame sequences that have V and J called. A share of the clones is absent; for the studies checked, an unresolved V gene accounts for under half, and the remainder has no known explanation. For this sample there are tens of thousands of clones; 84% appear just once. More than 14% of the sample is taken by the ten largest. Sample: peripheral blood. These receptors all come from a man aged 50 or older with active or convalescent COVID-19.

The V gene is TRBV5-4, the J gene TRBJ2-5; D is unclear. The germline V gene has CDR1 SGHNT and CDR2 YYREEE (reference sequence). The germline V and J ends were trimmed by 2 bases and 5 bases, with 13 bases remaining between them. This CDR3 region has 14 residues. Here the CDR3 reads CASSLPAPRETQYF. CDR3 sequence (DNA): TGTGCCAGCAGCTTACCCGCTCCTCGGGAGACCCAGTACTTC.

This rearrangement joins TRBV18 to TRBJ1-1, with D unresolved. From germline, CDR1 is KGHSH and CDR2 LQKENI. This CDR3 is 15 amino acids long. V gave up 3 bases and J gave up 4 bases, with 15 bases separating them. The CDR3 nucleotides read TGTGCCAGCTCACCCCTGGGCTTCGGGGTCACTGAAGCTTTCTTT. Translated: CASSPLGFGVTEAFF.

The chain is built from TRBV4-2 and TRBJ2-7; 7 nucleotides align to TRBD2. This CDR3 is 15 amino acids long. V lost 1 base, J lost 5 bases, and 8 bases stayed unmatched. CDR1 LGHNA and CDR2 YNFKEQ come from the germline V gene. CDR3 residues: CASSQGAGAKDEQYF. CDR3 sequence (DNA): TGTGCCAGCAGCCAAGGCGCGGGAGCTAAGGACGAGCAGTACTTC.

The chain recombines TRBV19 with TRBJ1-2; D perhaps matches TRBD1 (6 bases). CDR1 LNHDA and CDR2 SQIVND come from the germline V gene (reference sequence). With 5 bases removed from V and 1 base from J, the gap between germline ends came to 11 bases. This CDR3 is 14 amino acids long. The CDR3 protein is CASSPIGGNYGYTF. CDR3 in DNA: TGTGCCAGTAGTCCCATAGGGGGTAACTATGGCTACACCTTC.

This clone has just one count. The rearrangement uses TRBV2 and TRBJ1-3; maybe TRBD1 (5 bases). Germline V gives CDR1 SNHLY, CDR2 FYNNEI. Trimming removed 4 bases at V and 3 bases at J, with 10 bases between. The CDR3 has 14 amino acids. The CDR3 DNA sequence: TGTGCCAGCAGTGTAGGCAGGGATGGAAACACCATATATTTT. Residues: CASSVGRDGNTIYF.